A selection of T cell receptor beta chains follows, all from one sample in a study of PD-L1 blockade in urothelial cancer. Profiling relied on immunoSEQ multiplex PCR, and the TCRdb table lists in-frame clones only, not all of them. The table shows more than 45,000 clones, with approximately 85% occurring only once. The sequenced sample was PBMCs, obtained around atezolizumab (anti-PD-L1) treatment. These receptors originate from a man aged 50-60 years with urothelial cancer. CDR3s leave out the opening cysteine and the closing phenylalanine or tryptophan.

v_gene: TRBV5-1; CDR3aa: ASSPGTSGGAETQY
v_gene: TRBV18; CDR3aa: ASSPETGYGYT
v_gene: TRBV11-3; CDR3aa: ASSTPGEKLF
v_gene: TRBV27; CDR3aa: ASSLFPGLAGGPPRSETQY
v_gene: TRBV5-4; CDR3aa: ASSLQGNTGELF
v_gene: TRBV5-1; CDR3aa: ASSLAGDTDTQY
v_gene: TRBV19; CDR3aa: ASSIAVSSYNEQF
v_gene: TRBV7-9; CDR3aa: ASSPTPTGGGTNEKLF
v_gene: TRBV4-2; CDR3aa: ASSQQIQPNTEAF
v_gene: TRBV18; CDR3aa: ASSPTGGLTEAF